Sequencing of this T cell receptor (beta chain) was carried out in a study of regulatory T cells in long-lasting Graves disease. Library construction for TCR beta used iRepertoire HTBI primers and Arm-PCR of CDR3 regions. Per the study methods: Gene usage covered about 62 TRBV and more than 13 TRBJ segments. MiXCR was run by TCRdb on the multiplex PCR reads, yielding one entry per CDR3 protein. TCRdb assigned the V and J calls; the authors' analysis was not used. This sample has approximately 270,000 distinct CDR3 sequences, with approximately 18% found just once. V was shortened by 4 bases and J by 2 bases, with 12 bases between the two germline ends. Germline assignment: CDR1 DFQATT and CDR2 SNEGSKA (reference sequence). This CDR3 is built from 14 residues. The time point here: newly diagnosed GD, antithyroid drugs for less than 3 months. PBMC RNA served as the TCR library source. There are many counts of this clonotype.

This sample also belongs to another study, concerning T cells in Graves' hyperthyroidism and ophthalmopathy. From that study: Diagnoses rested on clinical symptoms, serum thyroxine and TRAb, thyroid ultrasound and orbital computed tomography.

V and J are TRBV20-1 and TRBJ2-1, with D perhaps matching TRBD2 (7 bases). The source was peripheral blood mononuclear cells (PBMCs), collected at new diagnosis, from a patient treated with antithyroid drugs. The sequence came from a woman aged 25 to 39 with Graves disease. The CDR3 DNA reads TGCAGTGCTAAGGACAGCGGGGCCTACAATGAGCAGTTCTTC. It translates to CSAKDSGAYNEQFF.